The rows below give T cell receptor beta chains drawn from one sample of a study of PD-L1 blockade in urothelial cancer. Assay: immunoSEQ multiplex PCR; the TCRdb copy retains only in-frame clones and omits some. The sample has some 56,000 clones; 75% to 90% are singletons. Sequenced here: PBMCs, sampled around atezolizumab (anti-PD-L1) treatment. The receptors stem from a man aged 50 to 59 with urothelial cancer. The conserved cysteine and the conserved F or W are not part of the CDR3 here.

J	V	CDR3
TRBJ1-1	TRBV19	ASSRGLIMNTEAF
TRBJ2-1	TRBV9	ASSHGTSGGGEQF
TRBJ2-1	TRBV6-5	ASSYRRAGYNEQF
TRBJ1-1	TRBV28	ASSLTGGWTEAF
TRBJ1-2	TRBV19	ASSMRGGPYGYT
TRBJ1-1	TRBV5-4	ASSLARANTEAF
TRBJ2-1	TRBV19	ASSIGTSGSNEQF
TRBJ2-3	TRBV11-2	ASSSGSTDTQY
TRBJ2-1	TRBV11-2	ASSDRESSYNEQF
TRBJ1-5	TRBV2	ASNSRDRGQQPQH
TRBJ2-7	TRBV2	ASRPSGGYEQY
TRBJ2-7	TRBV28	ASVTIRQAYEQY
TRBJ1-2	TRBV19	ASSSWRTGTGDLYGYT
TRBJ2-3	TRBV27	ASSLGTGTDTQY
TRBJ2-5	TRBV29-1	SVGGRLSQETQY
TRBJ1-5	TRBV9	ASSVAGKSNQPQH
TRBJ2-2	TRBV6-4	ASSERDTGELF
TRBJ1-1	TRBV7-9	ASSLGGRGTEAF
TRBJ2-3	TRBV9	ASSLDRVNSDTQY
TRBJ1-2	TRBV4-3	ASSQTGSGGYT
TRBJ2-5	TRBV29-1	SVANYRVLETQY
TRBJ1-5	TRBV7-8	ASSYLTMGANQPQH
TRBJ2-5	TRBV10-2	ASSGGVQETQY
TRBJ2-7	TRBV10-3	AISPGGDEQY
TRBJ1-2	TRBV9	ASSKAAQGPYGYT
TRBJ2-3	TRBV21-1	ARGGQRVGTDTQY
TRBJ1-1	TRBV5-1	ASSTTGNMNTEAF
TRBJ2-1	TRBV9	ASSVESVRGEQF
TRBJ2-1	TRBV10-2	ASSGLAGGYSYNEQF
TRBJ2-5	TRBV5-1	ASSSGLQGARDTQY
TRBJ1-5	TRBV30	AWRTGSHQPQH
TRBJ2-1	TRBV7-9	ASSLAGGQGGKEGQF
TRBJ1-2	TRBV4-2	ASSQKDRPYYGYT
TRBJ2-7	TRBV5-4	ASSLLAGGLYEQY
TRBJ2-3	TRBV7-3	ASSLTSAADPQY